This T cell receptor beta chain was observed in a study of regulatory dendritic cells for organ transplantation. To note about this clone: Its target is unknown.

The CDR3 spans 16 residues. J gave up 4 bases and V 5 bases, and 6 bases lay outside the gene matches. Germline-derived CDR1 and CDR2 are SGHAT and FQDESV (reference sequence). The method was immunoSEQ multiplex PCR; TCRdb's version includes in-frame clones alone and lacks a portion of them. The sample lists about 5,300 clones; 65% to 80% were seen once. Whole-study findings and limits: Memory T cells were less diverse than naive, with memory CD8+ most oligoclonal.

Sorted T cells were CFSE-labeled and cultured 4 to 5 days with allogeneic regulatory or mature dendritic cells at 1:10. CD4+ or CD8+ T cells were sorted as naive CD45RA+ or memory CD45RO+. This clonotype was obtained from a human donor in good health. Input material: memory CD8+ T cells from blood cultured with regulatory dendritic cells. Subset denoted: CD45RO+ memory T cells. J is TRBJ2-3 and V is TRBV11-1; the match to TRBD2 covers 13 bases. The CDR3 nucleotides read TGTGCCAGCAGCCCGTGGACTAGCGGGGGATCAGATACGCAGTATTTT. Residues: CASSPWTSGGSDTQYF.